The entry below describes one TCR beta chain. Antigen: not known. Sample-barcoded 5' priming and a J-beta primer mix drove a second PCR of about 6 to 12 cycles. The study obtained at least 2.5 million CDR3-containing paired-end reads from every sample. TCRdb fed the 5' RACE reads into MiXCR, producing one record per CDR3 protein. The repertoire holds about 970,000 distinct CDR3 sequences, with roughly half as singletons. These data belong to a study of blood T cells in healthy people across ages. V gave up 2 bases and J gave up 6 bases, with 5 bases separating them. Germline V CDR1 and CDR2: MDHEN, SYDVKM. The CDR3 length is 13 residues. Overall study results and limits: Strong correlation linked observed beta diversity and percent naive T cells. The study lacked donor CMV status, which possibly confounded expanded clonotype changes.

The sample comprised blood. This rearrangement joins TRBV28 to TRBJ1-6; D remains unclear. This clonotype originated in a woman in her fifties or sixties in good health. In nucleotides, the CDR3 is TGTGCCAGCAGTTTACATTCTAATTCACCCCTCCACTTT. Translating it yields CASSLHSNSPLHF.